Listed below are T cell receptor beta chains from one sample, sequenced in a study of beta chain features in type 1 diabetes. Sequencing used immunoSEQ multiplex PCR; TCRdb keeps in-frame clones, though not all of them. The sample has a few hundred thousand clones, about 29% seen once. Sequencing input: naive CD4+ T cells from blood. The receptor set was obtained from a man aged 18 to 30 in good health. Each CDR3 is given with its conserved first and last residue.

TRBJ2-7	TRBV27	CASSPSGGRLEQYF
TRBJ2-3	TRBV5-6	CASSLRENTQYF
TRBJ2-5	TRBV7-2	CASSSVSYQETQYF
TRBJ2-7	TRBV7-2	CASSLDRTYEQYF
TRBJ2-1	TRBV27	CASSPRTGVAYNEQFF
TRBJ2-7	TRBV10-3	CAISESRTGSEQYF
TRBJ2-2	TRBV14	CASSNRELNTGELFF
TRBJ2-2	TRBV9	CASSVGASGRSTGELFF
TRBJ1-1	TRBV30	CAWRAPPNTEAFF
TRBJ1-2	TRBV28	CASSILGGYGYTF
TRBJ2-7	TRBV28	CASSPPGTNSYEQYF
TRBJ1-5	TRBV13	CASSWTIVQPQHF
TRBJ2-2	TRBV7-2	CASSLGPTGPTGELFF
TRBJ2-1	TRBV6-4	CASLSSGPHEQFF
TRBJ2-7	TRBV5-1	CASSLGTGVVYEQYF
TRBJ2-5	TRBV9	CASSLQVGIQETQYF
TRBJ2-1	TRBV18	CASSPPGQSYNEQFF
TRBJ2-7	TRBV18	CASSPSSGSYEQYF
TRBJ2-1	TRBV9	CASSVDLSGFARNEQFF
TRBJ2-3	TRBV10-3	CAINPGGDTQYF
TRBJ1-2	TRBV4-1	CASSRPRHGDYGYTF
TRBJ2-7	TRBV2	CASIRGAGVGYEQYF
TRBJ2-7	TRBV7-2	CASSPAGSRFSYEQYF
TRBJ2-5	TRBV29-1	CSATGGEETQYF
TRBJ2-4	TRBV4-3	CASSQEHGERPQVAKNIQYF
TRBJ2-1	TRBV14	CASSRTGGSYNEQFF
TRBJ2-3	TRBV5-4	CASSPRDRENTDTQYF
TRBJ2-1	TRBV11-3	CASSLQASSYNEQFF
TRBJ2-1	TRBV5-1	CASSTEGQGYEQFF
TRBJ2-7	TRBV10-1	CASRSSGSYEQYF
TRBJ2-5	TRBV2	CASTRDLGETQYF
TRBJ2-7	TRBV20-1	CSARSHEQYF
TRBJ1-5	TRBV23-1	CASKTGERQPQHF
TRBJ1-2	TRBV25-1	CASSEGNRYGYTF
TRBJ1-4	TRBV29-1	CSVGPHLNEKLFF
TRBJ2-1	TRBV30	CAWSVGGVVSEQFF
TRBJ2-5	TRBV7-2	CASSLEGSEETQYF
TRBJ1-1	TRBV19	CASRVTGYGTEAFF
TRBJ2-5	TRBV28	CASSLFAQETQYF
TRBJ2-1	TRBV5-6	CASSLGDRGREQFF